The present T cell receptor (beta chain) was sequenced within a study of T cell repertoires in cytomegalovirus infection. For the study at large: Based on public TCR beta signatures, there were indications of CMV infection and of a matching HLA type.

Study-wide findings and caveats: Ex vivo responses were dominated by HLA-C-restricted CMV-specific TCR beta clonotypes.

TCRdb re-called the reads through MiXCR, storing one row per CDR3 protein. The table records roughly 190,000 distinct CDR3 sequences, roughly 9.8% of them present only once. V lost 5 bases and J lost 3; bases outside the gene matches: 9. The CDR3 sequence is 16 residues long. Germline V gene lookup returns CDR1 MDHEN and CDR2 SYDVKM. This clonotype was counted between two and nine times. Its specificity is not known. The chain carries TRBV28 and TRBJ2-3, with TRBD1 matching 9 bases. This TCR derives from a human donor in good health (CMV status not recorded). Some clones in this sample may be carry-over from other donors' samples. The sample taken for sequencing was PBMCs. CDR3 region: CASSPTYRGRTDTQYF. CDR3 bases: TGTGCCAGCAGTCCCACGTACAGGGGGCGGACAGATACGCAGTATTTT.